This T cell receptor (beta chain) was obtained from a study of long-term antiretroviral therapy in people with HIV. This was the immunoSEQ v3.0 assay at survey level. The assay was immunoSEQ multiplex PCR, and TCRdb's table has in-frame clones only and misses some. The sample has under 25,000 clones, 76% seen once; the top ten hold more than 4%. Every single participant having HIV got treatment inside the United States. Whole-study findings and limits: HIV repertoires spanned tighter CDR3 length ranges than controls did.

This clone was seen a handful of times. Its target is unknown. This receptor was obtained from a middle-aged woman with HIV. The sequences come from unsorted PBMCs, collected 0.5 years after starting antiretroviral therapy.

The CDR3 is CASSGDRGLREQYF. CDR3 in DNA: TGTGCCAGCAGTGGGGACAGGGGGCTGCGGGAGCAGTACTTC. This chain uses TRBV2 with TRBJ2-7, with 12 bases identical to TRBD1. V trimming: 4 bases; J trimming: 7 bases; junction bases outside the gene matches: 5. Germline CDR1 reads SNHLY; CDR2 reads FYNNEI. CDR3 length: 14 residues. Combining the CDR3 with reference TRBV2 and TRBJ2-7 gives the whole variable domain EPEVTQTPSHQVTQMGQEVILRCVPISNHLYFYWYRQILGQKVEFLVSFYNNEISEKSEIFDDQFSVERPDGSNFTLKIRSTKLEDSAMYFCASSGDRGLREQYFGPGTRLTVT.